These 25 T cell receptor beta chains came from one sample sequenced in a study of neurological immune-mediated disorders. TCRdb itself ran the 5' RACE reads through MiXCR, one entry per CDR3 protein. This sample carries fewer than 85,000 distinct CDR3 sequences, roughly 4.7% of them seen once, and the ten largest clones take 2% to 2.5%. The sample comprised PBMCs. Every receptor here comes from a woman aged 25 to 39 with multiple sclerosis.

Of note for this clonotype: This could be a read error, since a much larger clone is one nucleotide away. This sequence joins TRBV10-3 and TRBJ2-3; weak D call: TRBD2 (6 bases). CDR3 length: 14 residues. The V and J ends lost 10 bases and 6 bases respectively, with 20 bases between them. The germline gives CDR1 ENHRY, CDR2 SYGVKD. CDR3 residues: CATYGGAYQDTQYF. Here the CDR3 DNA reads TGTGCCACCTACGGCGGGGCGTACCAGGATACGCAGTATTTT.

This clonotype was seen many times. The rearrangement uses TRBV12-5 and TRBJ1-5, with D hard to call. Trimming removed 7 bases from V and 6 bases from J, with 10 bases in between. Germline CDR1 and CDR2: LGHNT and FRNRAP. CDR3 length equals 12 residues. The CDR3 protein is CASAQGSQPQHF. DNA of the CDR3: TGTGCTAGTGCTCAAGGGAGTCAGCCCCAGCATTTT. The full variable domain, completed using reference TRBV12-5 and TRBJ1-5, is DARVTQTPRHKVTEMGQEVTMRCQPILGHNTVFWYRQTMMQGLELLAYFRNRAPLDDSGMPKDRFSAEMPDATLATLKIQPSEPRDSAVYFCASAQGSQPQHFGDGTRLSIL.

The sample holds many counts of this clonotype. The chain links TRBV5-1 to TRBJ2-1, with 10 bases that match TRBD2. The J segment lost 5 bases and the V segment lost 0 bases, leaving 2 bases of the junction unmatched. CDR3 length equals 15 residues. Germline V gene sequence: CDR1 SGHRS, CDR2 YFSETQ. CDR3 DNA: TGCGCCAGCAGCTTGGGGACTAGCGGAAACAATGAGCAGTTCTTC. Amino acid sequence: CASSLGTSGNNEQFF.

V gene TRBV11-2 combines with J gene TRBJ2-2; no definite D call. The V end lost 5 bases, the J end lost 6 bases, and 7 bases lay between the germline ends. The germline gives CDR1 SGHAT, CDR2 FQNNGV. The CDR3 totals 12 residues. DNA for the CDR3: TGTGCCAGCAGCCCTTTACCCGGGGAGCTGTTTTTT. Protein product: CASSPLPGELFF.

This clonotype was detected many times. The chain combines TRBV12-3 or TRBV12-4 with TRBJ1-4, with 9 nucleotides matching TRBD1. The CDR3 has 16 amino acids. J was trimmed by 7 bases and V by 4 bases; bases with no gene match: 10. CDR3 region: CASSSLPGQGPEKLFF. The CDR3, as DNA: TGTGCCAGCAGTTCACTACCGGGACAGGGACCTGAAAAACTGTTTTTT.

This clonotype is medium-sized within its sample. CDR3 sequence (DNA): TGTGCCACCGTTGTGGGAGCCAACACCGGGGAGCTGTTTTTT. It is translated as CATVVGANTGELFF. The chain links TRBV15 to TRBJ2-2; a possible D gene is TRBD2 (5 bases). The CDR3 length is 14 residues. The V and J ends lost 8 bases and 2 bases respectively, with 12 bases between them. Germline lookup yields CDR1 LNHNV and CDR2 YYDKDF (reference sequence).

In this sample, this clonotype turned up many times. J is TRBJ1-5 and V is TRBV11-2; D not resolved. V lost 5 bases to trimming and J lost 7 bases, with 12 bases between them. The germline CDR1 and CDR2 sequences are SGHAT and FQNNGV. There are 13 residues in the CDR3. The CDR3 spells CASSLGVGQPQHF. The CDR3 DNA is TGTGCCAGCAGCCTCGGCGTGGGGCAGCCCCAGCATTTT.

Many counts were recorded for this clonotype. V usage is TRBV2 and J usage is TRBJ2-7, with TRBD1 identical over 9 bases. Germline trimming cut 6 bases from V and 5 bases from J; bases unmatched to any gene: 5. The germline V gene has CDR1 SNHLY and CDR2 FYNNEI. The CDR3 loop spans 13 amino acids. CDR3 residues: CASSRDRDHEQYF. CDR3 nucleotide sequence: TGTGCCAGCAGCAGGGACAGGGACCACGAGCAGTACTTC.

The V gene is TRBV10-3, the J gene TRBJ1-2, with 8 bases fitting TRBD1. Germline V lookup: CDR1 ENHRY, CDR2 SYGVKD. Trimming at V came to 4 bases and at J to 4 bases, leaving 2 bases not matched to a gene. This CDR3 has 13 amino acids. The chain's CDR3 is CAISADRAYGYTF. The CDR3 DNA sequence: TGTGCCATCAGTGCGGACAGGGCCTATGGCTACACCTTC.

This clonotype was seen ten or more times. The chain is built from TRBV20-1 and TRBJ2-1; maybe TRBD2 (5 bases). Germline lookup yields CDR1 DFQATT and CDR2 SNEGSKA (reference sequence). V was trimmed by 3 bases and J by 3 bases, leaving 9 bases between them. The CDR3 covers 13 residues. CDR3 amino acids: CSASGIYYNEQFF. CDR3 coding DNA: TGCAGTGCTAGCGGGATTTACTACAATGAGCAGTTCTTC.

J is TRBJ2-3 and V is TRBV10-3; 7 nucleotides agree with TRBD2. Germline CDR1 ENHRY, CDR2 SYGVKD. The CDR3 has 15 amino acids. After removal of 4 bases from V and 2 bases from J, the junction contained 6 bases not matched to a gene. CDR3 nucleotides: TGTGCCATCAGTGGGGGAGGGAGGAACACAGATACGCAGTATTTT. This gives the protein CAISGGGRNTDTQYF.

This clonotype appeared many times. The V call is TRBV7-9, the J call TRBJ1-6, with TRBD1 as a possible D gene (6 bases). From germline, CDR1 is SEHNR and CDR2 FQNEAQ (reference sequence). This CDR3 region has 13 residues. The germline V and J ends were trimmed by 6 bases and 5 bases, with 8 bases remaining between them. In DNA form, the CDR3 reads TGTGCCAGCAGACAGGGTGATAATTCACCCCTCCACTTT. Translation gives CASRQGDNSPLHF.

This clonotype was observed a handful of times. V and J are TRBV5-1 and TRBJ2-1, with 11 positions matching TRBD2. The CDR3 spans 16 residues. The trim removed 1 base at V and 7 bases at J, leaving 7 bases unmatched. Germline lookup yields CDR1 SGHRS and CDR2 YFSETQ. The CDR3 loop reads CASSLMGSGGVNEQFF. The CDR3 region has the DNA TGCGCCAGCAGCTTGATGGGTAGCGGGGGGGTAAATGAGCAGTTCTTC.

This clonotype was observed at least ten times. The rearrangement links TRBV9 to TRBJ1-6; D may be TRBD1 (5 bases). V was shortened by 0 bases and J by 7 bases, with 17 bases between the two germline ends. Per the germline V gene, CDR1 is SGDLS and CDR2 is YYNGEE. This CDR3 contains 17 residues. The CDR3 DNA is TGTGCCAGCAGCGTAGCAGCGGGGGGGTTGCGGAATTCACCCCTCCACTTT. Its translation is CASSVAAGGLRNSPLHF. Complete variable domain (other parts from reference TRBV9 and TRBJ1-6): DSGVTQTPKHLITATGQRVTLRCSPRSGDLSVYWYQQSLDQGLQFLIQYYNGEERAKGNILERFSAQQFPDLHSELNLSSLELGDSALYFCASSVAAGGLRNSPLHFGNGTRLTVT.

This chain uses TRBV12-3 or TRBV12-4 with TRBJ2-6, with D tentatively TRBD1 (5 bases). The CDR3 loop spans 12 amino acids. V was pared by 4 bases and J by 16 bases, with 14 bases between. The CDR3 protein is CASSSPAGMLTF. CDR3 in DNA: TGTGCCAGCAGTTCCCCCGCAGGGATGCTGACTTTC.

This clonotype was observed at least ten times. CDR3 nucleotides: TGCAGTGCTAGAGATGTTCGGGGGGATGGGGATACGCAGTATTTT. Translated, it gives CSARDVRGDGDTQYF. The chain combines TRBV20-1 with TRBJ2-3; 7 bases are shared with TRBD2. The germline V gene encodes CDR1 DFQATT and CDR2 SNEGSKA (reference sequence). Unmatched junction bases numbered 9, after V lost 0 bases and J lost 6 bases. CDR3 length equals 15 residues.

In its sample, this clonotype was seen many times. The chain links TRBV27 to TRBJ2-2; 8 bases are a match to TRBD1. The CDR3 length is 15 residues. Germline values: CDR1 MNHEY, CDR2 SMNVEV (reference sequence). V gave up 6 bases and J gave up 4 bases; unmatched junction bases: 7. The CDR3 spells CASRAWQGATGELFF. The CDR3 DNA reads TGTGCCAGCAGAGCCTGGCAGGGGGCCACCGGGGAGCTGTTTTTT.

V usage is TRBV20-1 and J usage is TRBJ1-2, with 10 positions matching TRBD1. Germline lookup yields CDR1 DFQATT and CDR2 SNEGSKA (reference sequence). Trimming cost V 0 bases and J 5 bases; bases outside gene matches: 9. This CDR3 comprises 16 residues. The DNA of the CDR3 is TGCAGTGCTAGAGATCAACGGACAGGGGGTTTGTATGGCTACACCTTC. Translating gives CSARDQRTGGLYGYTF.

This clonotype was seen ten or more times. The chain is built from TRBV2 and TRBJ1-1; D not resolved. CDR1 is SNHLY, CDR2 FYNNEI, per germline. CDR3 size: 13 residues. V lost 7 bases and J 1 base, leaving 10 bases between the germline ends. The CDR3 loop is CASNTGRNTEAFF. The DNA for the CDR3 is TGTGCCAGCAATACGGGCAGGAACACTGAAGCTTTCTTT.

This clonotype was counted ten times or more. J is TRBJ2-7 and V is TRBV12-3 or TRBV12-4; 7 bases map to TRBD2. The CDR3 sequence is 15 residues long. The V gene end was trimmed by 3 bases and the J gene end by 1 base; junction bases not matched to a gene: 6. The CDR3 sequence: CASSFVGGNSYEQYF. The CDR3 nucleotides are TGTGCCAGCAGTTTCGTGGGAGGGAATTCCTACGAGCAGTACTTC.

This clonotype occurred many times. The chain uses TRBV5-1 and TRBJ2-1; D is perhaps TRBD2 (5 bases). V lost 1 base, J lost 7 bases, and 18 bases lay in between. This CDR3 region has 16 residues. Germline CDR1 SGHRS, CDR2 YFSETQ. The CDR3 sequence: CASSLRRSAFLNEQFF. The CDR3 region has the DNA TGCGCCAGCAGCTTGCGGAGGAGCGCATTTTTAAATGAGCAGTTCTTC.

This clonotype was recorded many times. CDR3 coding DNA: TGTGCCAGCAGTTACGCGGGACTCCCCAATGAGACCCAGTACTTC. Protein sequence: CASSYAGLPNETQYF. The gene calls are TRBV6-6 and TRBJ2-5, with D perhaps TRBD2 (6 bases). V lost 2 bases and J 5 bases, leaving 15 bases between the germline ends. The CDR3 sequence is 15 residues long. The germline gives CDR1 MNHNY, CDR2 SVGAGI (reference sequence).

This clonotype has ten or more counts. CDR3 DNA: TGCGCCAGCAGCGCCCGGGACAGGGGTAGCGACACCGGGGAGCTGTTTTTT. Translation gives CASSARDRGSDTGELFF. The V and J genes are TRBV5-1 and TRBJ2-2; 10 bases are a match to TRBD1. This CDR3 has 17 residues. CDR1 and CDR2 from the germline V gene are SGHRS and YFSETQ. The ends lost 4 bases at V and 3 bases at J; junction bases unmatched: 9.

There are many counts of this clonotype. The gene calls are TRBV7-6 and TRBJ2-2, with a tentative D call TRBD2 (5 bases). CDR1 is SGHVS and CDR2 is FNYEAQ in the germline V gene. V gave up 4 bases and J gave up 7 bases, with 13 bases separating them. This CDR3 is built from 14 residues. DNA of the CDR3: TGTGCCAGCAGCTCGTTGGATGGGAGCGGGGAGCTGTTTTTT. Its protein is CASSSLDGSGELFF.

This clonotype was detected only a few times. The chain links TRBV7-8 to TRBJ2-1; no firm D call. CDR1 is SGHVS, CDR2 FQNEAQ, per germline. The CDR3 loop spans 15 amino acids. Trimming removed 6 bases at V and 0 bases at J, with 12 bases between. The CDR3 sequence is CASRPTGLSYNEQFF. The DNA of the CDR3 is TGTGCCAGCAGACCGACTGGGCTCTCCTACAATGAGCAGTTCTTC.